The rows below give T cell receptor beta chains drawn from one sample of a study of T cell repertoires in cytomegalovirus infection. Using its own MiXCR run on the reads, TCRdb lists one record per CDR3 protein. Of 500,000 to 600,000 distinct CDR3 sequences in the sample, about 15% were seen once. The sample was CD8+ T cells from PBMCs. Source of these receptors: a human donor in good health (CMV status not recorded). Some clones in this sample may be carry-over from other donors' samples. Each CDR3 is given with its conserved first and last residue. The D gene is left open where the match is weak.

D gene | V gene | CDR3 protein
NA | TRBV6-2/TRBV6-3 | CASSYRGPNTEAFF
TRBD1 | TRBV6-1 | CASIIRQGAYEQYF
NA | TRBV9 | CASSVDGGARNEQFF
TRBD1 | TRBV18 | CASSPGQGGNNEQFF
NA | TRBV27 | CASRRQTFLNTEAFF
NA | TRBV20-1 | CSARDYRGGDGTEAFF
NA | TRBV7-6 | CASSLARGPGTEAFF
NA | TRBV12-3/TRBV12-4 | CASTQGGVTDTQYF
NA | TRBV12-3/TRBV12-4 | CASSTRQGTDTQYF
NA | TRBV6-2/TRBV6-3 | CASSYSRVSSTYSTDTQYF
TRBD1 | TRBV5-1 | CASSWTGGSDEQFF
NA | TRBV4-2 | CASSQRTGTFNQPQHF